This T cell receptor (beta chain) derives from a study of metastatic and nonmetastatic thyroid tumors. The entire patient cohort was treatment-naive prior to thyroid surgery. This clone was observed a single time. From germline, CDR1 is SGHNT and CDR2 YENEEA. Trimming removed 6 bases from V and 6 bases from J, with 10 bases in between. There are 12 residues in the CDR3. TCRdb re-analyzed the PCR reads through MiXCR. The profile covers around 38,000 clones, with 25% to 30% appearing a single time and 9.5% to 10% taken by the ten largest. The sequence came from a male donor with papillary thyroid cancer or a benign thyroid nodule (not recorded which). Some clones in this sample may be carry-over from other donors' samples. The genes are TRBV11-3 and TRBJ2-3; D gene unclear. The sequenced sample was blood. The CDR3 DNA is TGTGCCAGCAGTCCCACCGGGGATACGCAGTATTTT. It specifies CASSPTGDTQYF.